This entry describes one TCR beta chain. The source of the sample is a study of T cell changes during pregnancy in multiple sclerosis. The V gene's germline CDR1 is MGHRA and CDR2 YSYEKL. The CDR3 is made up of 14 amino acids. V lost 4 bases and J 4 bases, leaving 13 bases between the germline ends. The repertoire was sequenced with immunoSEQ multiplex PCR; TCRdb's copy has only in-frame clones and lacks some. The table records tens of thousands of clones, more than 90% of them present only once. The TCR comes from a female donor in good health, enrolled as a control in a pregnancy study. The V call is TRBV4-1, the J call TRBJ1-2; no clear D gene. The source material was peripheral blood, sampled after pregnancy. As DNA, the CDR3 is TGCGCCAGCAGCCCCCCGGCGGCTCTCTATGGCTACACCTTC. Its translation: CASSPPAALYGYTF.